This passage covers 21 T cell receptor beta chains from one sample sequenced in a study of cytomegalovirus exposure and HLA in healthy donors. This PCR relied on a set of 60 Vbeta primers and 13 Jbeta primers. Here immunoSEQ multiplex PCR was the method, and the copy in TCRdb shows in-frame clones only, minus some. This table holds around 90,000 clones, about 85% found once. Sample: PBMCs. All receptors derive from a man in his forties in good health and CMV-seropositive.

The chain couples TRBV30 to TRBJ1-1; D remains unclear. Trimming took 1 base from V and 6 from J, leaving 9 bases between them. The germline CDR1 and CDR2 sequences are GTSNPN and SVGIG (reference sequence). The CDR3 is 12 residues long. Written as DNA, the CDR3 is TGTGCCTGGAGTGAAACGAGGGCTGAAGCTTTCTTT. The encoded protein is CAWSETRAEAFF.

As DNA, the CDR3 is TGTGCCAGCAGTGAACGTCAGGGCCTAGCCAAAAACATTCAGTACTTC. It codes for CASSERQGLAKNIQYF. The chain links TRBV6-1 to TRBJ2-4; D is perhaps TRBD1 (5 bases). This CDR3 spans 16 amino acids. CDR1 MNHNS and CDR2 SASEGT come from the germline V gene. Trimming removed 2 bases from V and 0 bases from J, with 11 bases in between.

The genes are TRBV11-2 and TRBJ2-3; tentative D call: TRBD2 (7 bases). V was cut by 6 bases and J by 4 bases, with 20 bases left in between. This CDR3 spans 16 amino acids. The germline gives CDR1 SGHAT, CDR2 FQNNGV. The chain's CDR3 is CASRGTSGLESDTQYF. As DNA, the CDR3 is TGTGCCAGCAGAGGGACATCTGGACTAGAATCAGATACGCAGTATTTT.

The V gene is TRBV5-1, the J gene TRBJ1-5; D is ambiguous. The CDR3 spans 15 residues. The germline V gene encodes CDR1 SGHRS and CDR2 YFSETQ. Trimming took 4 bases from V and 4 from J, leaving 15 bases between them. The CDR3 coding sequence is TGCGCCAGCAGCCAGCTAGGCGATGAAAATCAGCCCCAGCATTTT. Amino acids: CASSQLGDENQPQHF.

The chain combines TRBV19 with TRBJ2-1, with D possibly matching TRBD2 (6 bases). This CDR3 has 11 residues. CDR1 is LNHDA, CDR2 SQIVND, per germline (reference sequence). The V end was cut by 4 bases, the J end by 13 bases, with 11 bases between. In DNA form, the CDR3 reads TGTGCCAGTAGTACACGGGAGACACAGTTCTTC. Translating it yields CASSTRETQFF.

The chain carries TRBV6-5 and TRBJ1-1; unclear D gene. The CDR3 covers 11 residues. CDR1 is MNHEY, CDR2 SVGAGI, per germline. V gave up 4 bases and J gave up 8 bases, with 8 bases separating them. The CDR3 sequence is CASSSLREAFF. DNA for the CDR3: TGTGCCAGCAGTTCACTTCGGGAAGCTTTCTTT.

This chain's CDR3 is CASSYSGTGAAGYTF. CDR3 bases: TGTGCCAGCAGTTACTCCGGCACAGGGGCGGCAGGCTACACCTTC. This chain connects TRBV6-5 to TRBJ1-2; 7 bases agree with TRBD1. V shed 0 bases and J 8 bases; nucleotides not matched to a gene: 9. Germline assignment: CDR1 MNHEY and CDR2 SVGAGI. CDR3 length equals 15 residues.

The chain combines TRBV7-3 with TRBJ2-7; 10 bases agree with TRBD2. Unmatched junction bases numbered 13, after V lost 2 bases and J lost 3 bases. CDR3 size: 18 residues. From germline, CDR1 is SGHTA and CDR2 FQGTGA. As DNA, the CDR3 is TGTGCCAGCAGCTTATTGTTTTCCGGGACTAGCGCTTTCTACGAGCAGTACTTC. It yields the protein CASSLLFSGTSAFYEQYF.

A few counts support this clone. The rearrangement links TRBV9 to TRBJ2-1; D unresolved. This CDR3 is built from 14 residues. Germline CDR1 SGDLS, CDR2 YYNGEE. V lost 0 bases and J 3 bases, leaving 7 bases between the germline ends. DNA for the CDR3: TGTGCCAGCAGCGTAGCAGCGATCTACAATGAGCAGTTCTTC. Its translation: CASSVAAIYNEQFF.

This chain joins TRBV16 and TRBJ1-2; possible D gene TRBD1, 6 bases. This CDR3 spans 14 amino acids. CDR1 is KGHSY, CDR2 FQNENV, per germline. V was shortened by 0 bases and J by 8 bases, with 13 bases between the two germline ends. The CDR3 DNA is TGTGCCAGCAGCCAATCTCGGGGGGCAGGCGGCTACACCTTC. This translates into CASSQSRGAGGYTF.

The gene calls are TRBV5-4 and TRBJ2-7, with 8 bases lining up with TRBD1. V lost 3 bases to trimming and J lost 0 bases; unmatched junction nucleotides: 2. Germline values: CDR1 SGHNT, CDR2 YYREEE (reference sequence). The CDR3 sequence is 14 residues long. CDR3 in amino acids: CASSSTGGSYEQYF. The CDR3 DNA sequence: TGTGCCAGCAGCTCTACAGGGGGCTCCTACGAGCAGTACTTC.

V usage is TRBV28 and J usage is TRBJ1-2; D is ambiguous. Looked up from germline, CDR1 is MDHEN and CDR2 is SYDVKM. This CDR3 has 12 residues. Trimming removed 1 base from V and 5 bases from J, with 5 bases in between. The CDR3 bases are TGTGCCAGCAGTTTATCTCAGTATGGCTACACCTTC. This encodes CASSLSQYGYTF.

This sequence joins TRBV28 and TRBJ2-6; D uncertain. The CDR3 consists of 13 residues. Germline loops: CDR1 MDHEN, CDR2 SYDVKM. V lost 10 bases, J lost 0 bases, and 7 bases lay in between. The CDR3 DNA reads TGTGCCACCAGCTTCTCTGGGGCCAACGTCCTGACTTTC. The encoded protein is CATSFSGANVLTF.

The chain recombines TRBV6-5 with TRBJ1-6; D possibly corresponds to TRBD1 (5 bases). The CDR3 spans 13 residues. Trimming cost V 4 bases and J 5 bases, with 6 bases left between them. The germline V gene has CDR1 MNHEY and CDR2 SVGAGI. The CDR3 coding sequence is TGTGCCAGCAGTTTGACAGATAATTCACCCCTCCACTTT. Protein: CASSLTDNSPLHF.

The rearrangement uses TRBV13 and TRBJ2-3; 8 bases align to TRBD1. With 0 bases clipped from V and 0 bases from J, the junction kept 5 bases outside the gene matches. The CDR3 runs to 17 residues. Germline-derived CDR1 and CDR2 are PRHDT and FYEKMQ (reference sequence). For the CDR3, the DNA is TGTGCCAGCAGCTTAGGGTCCGGGACAGGAAGCACAGATACGCAGTATTTT. It is translated as CASSLGSGTGSTDTQYF. Full variable domain (rest looked up from reference TRBV13 and TRBJ2-3): AAGVIQSPRHLIKEKRETATLKCYPIPRHDTVYWYQQGPGQDPQFLISFYEKMQSDKGSIPDRFSAQQFSDYHSELNMSSLELGDSALYFCASSLGSGTGSTDTQYFGPGTRLTVL.

The rearrangement uses TRBV11-2 and TRBJ2-7; 9 positions match TRBD1. Germline CDR1 and CDR2: SGHAT and FQNNGV. The CDR3 contains 14 residues. Trimming at V came to 1 base and at J to 6 bases, leaving 4 bases not matched to a gene. CDR3 in DNA: TGTGCCAGCAGCTTAGTGGAGACAGGGGGCGAGCAGTACTTC. Its protein product is CASSLVETGGEQYF.

In regard to this clone: The germline gene is not matched at one end of the junction; a read error may be the cause. This CDR3 is also generated by other DNA sequences in the sample. The V and J genes are TRBV6-1 and TRBJ1-5, with 8 bases that match TRBD1. Germline assignment: CDR1 MNHNS and CDR2 SASEGT. CDR3 length: 14 amino acids. Written as DNA, the CDR3 is TGTGCCAGCAACCAGGGGGCCCTCAATCAACCCCAGCATTTT. This sequence encodes CASNQGALNQPQHF.

The chain has TRBV11-2 and TRBJ1-1; the match to TRBD1 covers 7 bases. This CDR3 has 19 residues. V trimming: 1 base; J trimming: 1 base; junction bases outside the gene matches: 15. Germline loops: CDR1 SGHAT, CDR2 FQNNGV. The CDR3 sequence is CASSLGWVTGAISNTEAFF. The CDR3 coding sequence is TGTGCCAGCAGCTTAGGGTGGGTCACAGGGGCTATTTCGAACACTGAAGCTTTCTTT. The full variable domain, in which reference TRBV11-2 and TRBJ1-1 provide the parts outside the CDR3, is EAGVAQSPRYKIIEKRQSVAFWCNPISGHATLYWYQQILGQGPKLLIQFQNNGVVDDSQLPKDRFSAERLKGVDSTLKIQPAKLEDSAVYLCASSLGWVTGAISNTEAFFGQGTRLTVV.

The chain employs TRBV29-1 and TRBJ1-3; D remains unclear. Per the germline V gene, CDR1 is SQVTM and CDR2 is ANQGSEA. Trimming stripped 7 bases from V and 1 base from J, with 8 bases between. This CDR3 is 12 amino acids long. In nucleotides, the CDR3 is TGCAGCGCTTGGCAGTCTGGAAACACCATATATTTT. As protein: CSAWQSGNTIYF.

This chain links TRBV28 with TRBJ2-5, with 8 nucleotides matching TRBD2. Matching the DNA end better, TRBJ2-7 makes the J call doubtful. CDR3 length equals 15 residues. The V gene's germline CDR1 is MDHEN and CDR2 SYDVKM. Written as DNA, the CDR3 is TGTGCCAGCAGTTTTGGGAGCGGGAGCTCCTACGAGCAGTACTTC. It translates to CASSFGSGSSYEQYF.

The chain is built from TRBV9 and TRBJ2-1; 7 bases are a match to TRBD2. The CDR3 consists of 15 residues. Unmatched junction bases numbered 6, after V lost 1 base and J lost 5 bases. Germline V gives CDR1 SGDLS, CDR2 YYNGEE. This chain's CDR3 is CASSVRGRGDNEQFF. CDR3 bases: TGTGCCAGCAGCGTAAGGGGCCGGGGGGACAATGAGCAGTTCTTC.